These 17 T cell receptor beta chains originate from one sample sequenced in a study of cytomegalovirus exposure and HLA in healthy donors. This PCR relied on a set of 60 Vbeta primers and 13 Jbeta primers. The protocol was immunoSEQ multiplex PCR, while the TCRdb copy is restricted to in-frame clones and leaves out a portion. The sample holds approximately 150,000 clones, 75% seen once. Material: PBMCs. The source is a male donor in good health and CMV-seronegative.

The chain employs TRBV2 and TRBJ2-1; TRBD2 is a possible D gene (7 bases). The CDR3 sequence is 15 residues long. V was trimmed by 7 bases and J by 8 bases, leaving 21 bases between them. CDR1 and CDR2 from the germline V gene are SNHLY and FYNNEI. Here the CDR3 reads CASTRGGRETDEQFF. CDR3 coding DNA: TGTGCCAGCACCCGAGGGGGGCGGGAGACGGATGAGCAGTTCTTC.

This clone was counted only a few times. The chain carries TRBV4-1 and TRBJ2-2, with D possibly matching TRBD1 (5 bases). V was cut by 0 bases and J by 7 bases, with 15 bases left in between. Germline V gives CDR1 MGHRA, CDR2 YSYEKL. The CDR3 runs to 16 residues. The CDR3 DNA is TGCGCCAGCAGCCAAGAAGGGGCGGCGTCTCTCGGGGAGCTGTTTTTT. Translation gives CASSQEGAASLGELFF.

This chain joins TRBV6-5 and TRBJ1-1, with D tentatively TRBD1 (5 bases). Germline lookup yields CDR1 MNHEY and CDR2 SVGAGI. V was pared by 4 bases and J by 1 base, with 10 bases between. The CDR3 runs 14 residues. CDR3 amino acids: CASSSRTGNTEAFF. In DNA form, the CDR3 reads TGTGCCAGCAGTTCCCGAACAGGGAACACTGAAGCTTTCTTT.

CDR3 sequence (DNA): TGCGCCAGCAGCCAAGACAGGGGGCTTACCTACGAGCAGTACTTC. Residues: CASSQDRGLTYEQYF. V usage is TRBV4-3 and J usage is TRBJ2-7; the match to TRBD1 covers 8 bases. This CDR3 has 15 residues. In germline, CDR1 is LGHNA, CDR2 YSLEER. After removal of 0 bases from V and 2 bases from J, the junction contained 3 bases not matched to a gene.

V and J are TRBV28 and TRBJ2-7; 7 nucleotides align to TRBD2. Trimming at V came to 6 bases and at J to 6 bases, leaving 14 bases not matched to a gene. Germline V CDR1 and CDR2: MDHEN, SYDVKM. CDR3 length: 15 residues. The CDR3 region is CASSLGGVRGGEQYF. CDR3 nucleotides: TGTGCCAGCAGCCTGGGGGGGGTTCGGGGTGGCGAGCAGTACTTC. The full variable domain, its missing parts supplied by reference TRBV28 and TRBJ2-7, is DVKVTQSSRYLVKRTGEKVFLECVQDMDHENMFWYRQDPGLGLRLIYFSYDVKMKEKGDIPEGYSVSREKKERFSLILESASTNQTSMYLCASSLGGVRGGEQYFGPGTRLTVT.

V is TRBV11-2 and J is TRBJ1-1, with D perhaps TRBD1 (6 bases). V lost 3 bases, J lost 2 bases, and 13 bases lay in between. Germline CDR1 and CDR2: SGHAT and FQNNGV. The CDR3 spans 15 residues. CDR3 sequence: CASSLVGTPNTEAFF. The CDR3 DNA is TGTGCCAGCAGCTTGGTCGGGACACCAAACACTGAAGCTTTCTTT.

CDR3 loop: CASSLTLANQPQHF. CDR3 DNA: TGTGCCAGCAGCTTGACGTTGGCAAATCAGCCCCAGCATTTT. This chain uses TRBV5-6 with TRBJ1-5; D unresolved. This CDR3 contains 14 residues. Germline values: CDR1 SGHDT, CDR2 YYEEEE. With 1 base removed from V and 4 bases from J, the gap between germline ends came to 9 bases.

The chain couples TRBV5-6 to TRBJ1-5, with 7 bases lining up with TRBD1. V was pared by 4 bases and J by 0 bases, with 10 bases of the junction left unmatched. The length of the CDR3 is 17 residues. Per the germline V gene, CDR1 is SGHDT and CDR2 is YYEEEE. The CDR3 loop is CASSVRQGEYSNQPQHF. In nucleotides, the CDR3 is TGTGCCAGCAGCGTTCGACAGGGCGAATATAGCAATCAGCCCCAGCATTTT. The variable domain in full, with the rest retrieved from reference TRBV5-6 and TRBJ1-5, is DAGVTQSPTHLIKTRGQQVTLRCSPKSGHDTVSWYQQALGQGPQFIFQYYEEEERQRGNFPDRFSGHQFPNYSSELNVNALLLGDSALYLCASSVRQGEYSNQPQHFGDGTRLSIL.

V and J are TRBV28 and TRBJ1-3, with 8 bases matching TRBD1. Trimming cost V 2 bases and J 3 bases; bases outside gene matches: 3. This CDR3 has 15 residues. The germline V gene has CDR1 MDHEN and CDR2 SYDVKM. The chain's CDR3 is CASSLGGTGGNTIYF. In DNA form, the CDR3 reads TGTGCCAGCAGTTTAGGCGGGACAGGTGGAAACACCATATATTTT.

The gene calls are TRBV7-9 and TRBJ1-4; 9 bases match TRBD1. The CDR3 is made up of 16 amino acids. Per germline, CDR1 SEHNR and CDR2 FQNEAQ (reference sequence). The trim removed 1 base at V and 3 bases at J, leaving 3 bases unmatched. Here the CDR3 reads CASSLGTGVANEKLFF. CDR3 nucleotides: TGTGCCAGCAGCTTAGGGACAGGGGTAGCTAATGAAAAACTGTTTTTT.

The rearrangement uses TRBV4-2 and TRBJ2-1; 7 bases are a match to TRBD2. Trimming at V came to 0 bases and at J to 5 bases, leaving 7 bases not matched to a gene. Germline V gives CDR1 LGHNA, CDR2 YNFKEQ. The CDR3 loop spans 16 amino acids. CDR3: CASSQDSGAGDNEQFF. The CDR3 DNA follows: TGTGCCAGCAGCCAAGATTCAGGCGCGGGGGACAATGAGCAGTTCTTC.

This clone was observed a single time. The genes are TRBV2 and TRBJ2-5; 9 bases are shared with TRBD1. The better agreement between TRBJ2-7 and the DNA end casts doubt on the J call. Per the germline V gene, CDR1 is SNHLY and CDR2 is FYNNEI. CDR3 size: 15 residues. CDR3 sequence: CASSEDRTGVYEQYF. Here the CDR3 DNA reads TGTGCCAGCAGTGAGGATCGGACAGGGGTTTACGAGCAGTACTTC.

The genes are TRBV7-3 and TRBJ1-2, with D maybe TRBD1 (6 bases). From germline, CDR1 is SGHTA and CDR2 FQGTGA. CDR3 size: 11 residues. Between the trimmed V and J ends, which lost 10 bases and 5 bases, there was a span of 11 bases. CDR3 region: CATQRGYGYTF. The CDR3, as DNA: TGTGCCACCCAGAGGGGGTATGGCTACACCTTC.

The genes are TRBV27 and TRBJ2-7; the D is unclear. The ends were cut back, 2 bases at V and 4 bases at J, with 9 bases in the middle. Looked up from germline, CDR1 is MNHEY and CDR2 is SMNVEV (reference sequence). The CDR3 runs to 13 residues. Here the CDR3 reads CASSLSRSYEQYF. CDR3 DNA: TGTGCCAGCAGTTTAAGTCGGTCATACGAGCAGTACTTC.

This clone was recorded a few times. The chain couples TRBV30 to TRBJ2-7, with TRBD1 as a possible D gene (6 bases). V was clipped by 1 base and J by 8 bases, with 12 bases between them. CDR3 size: 12 residues. Germline V gene lookup returns CDR1 GTSNPN and CDR2 SVGIG (reference sequence). The CDR3 DNA reads TGTGCCTGGAGTGGTCAGGGGAAGAAGCAGTACTTC. Its protein is CAWSGQGKKQYF.

The chain links TRBV28 to TRBJ2-7; D not resolved. This CDR3 has 15 residues. The ends were cut back, 6 bases at V and 3 bases at J, with 18 bases in the middle. CDR1 MDHEN and CDR2 SYDVKM come from the germline V gene. Here the CDR3 reads CASSLSDAKVYEQYF. The CDR3 DNA is TGTGCCAGCAGCCTCAGCGACGCGAAGGTCTACGAGCAGTACTTC.

The chain combines TRBV19 with TRBJ2-7, with 8 bases identical to TRBD1. Germline CDR1 LNHDA, CDR2 SQIVND (reference sequence). The trim removed 6 bases at V and 1 base at J, leaving 8 bases unmatched. The CDR3 covers 15 residues. The CDR3 spells CASSPRTGWSYEQYF. In DNA, the CDR3 is TGTGCCAGTAGCCCCCGGACAGGGTGGTCCTACGAGCAGTACTTC.